This TCR beta chain appears in the sequencing data of a study of T-cell memory formation after mild COVID-19. V was pared by 5 bases and J by 4 bases, with 14 bases between. Per germline, CDR1 LNHDA and CDR2 SQIVND (reference sequence). The CDR3 contains 14 residues. This clonotype was detected only a few times. Using its own MiXCR run on the 5' RACE reads, TCRdb lists one record per CDR3 protein. The sample carries hundreds of thousands of distinct CDR3 sequences, over 20% recorded once. The specimen was PBMCs or a T cell subset sorted from them (not recorded which). The TCR originated in an adult woman who had mild COVID-19 (a few samples of this study predate the infection). Cell type and time point are not known. The chain employs TRBV19 and TRBJ1-1; perhaps TRBD1 as D (6 bases). The CDR3 DNA reads as TGTGCCAGTAGTTCCCCAGGGGTAGTCACTGAAGCTTTCTTT. Encoded protein: CASSSPGVVTEAFF.